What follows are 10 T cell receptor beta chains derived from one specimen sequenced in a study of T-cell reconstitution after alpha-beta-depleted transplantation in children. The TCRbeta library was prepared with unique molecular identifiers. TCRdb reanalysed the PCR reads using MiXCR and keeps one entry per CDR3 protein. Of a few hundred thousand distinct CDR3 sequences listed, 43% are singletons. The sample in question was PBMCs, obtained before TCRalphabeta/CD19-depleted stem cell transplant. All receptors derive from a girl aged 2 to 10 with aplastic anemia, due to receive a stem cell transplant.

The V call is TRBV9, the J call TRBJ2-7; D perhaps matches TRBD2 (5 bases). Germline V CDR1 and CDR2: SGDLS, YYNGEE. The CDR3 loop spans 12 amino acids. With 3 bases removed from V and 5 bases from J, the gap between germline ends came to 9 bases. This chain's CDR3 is CASSAGLNEQYF. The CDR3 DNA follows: TGTGCCAGCAGCGCCGGACTTAACGAGCAGTACTTC.

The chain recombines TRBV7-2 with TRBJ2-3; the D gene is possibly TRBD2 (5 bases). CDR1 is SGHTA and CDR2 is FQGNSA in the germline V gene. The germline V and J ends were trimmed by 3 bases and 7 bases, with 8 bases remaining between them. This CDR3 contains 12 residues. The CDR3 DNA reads TGTGCCAGCAGCTTCGGACTCCATACGCAGTATTTT. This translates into CASSFGLHTQYF.

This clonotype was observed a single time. CDR3 protein: CASSPLQWDRIYEQYF. The CDR3 DNA reads TGTGCCAGCTCACCTCTCCAGTGGGACAGAATTTACGAGCAGTACTTC. V and J are TRBV18 and TRBJ2-7; 7 bases are shared with TRBD1. The CDR3 is 16 residues long. The V gene end was trimmed by 3 bases and the J gene end by 4 bases; junction bases not matched to a gene: 12. Germline CDR1 and CDR2: KGHSH and LQKENI.

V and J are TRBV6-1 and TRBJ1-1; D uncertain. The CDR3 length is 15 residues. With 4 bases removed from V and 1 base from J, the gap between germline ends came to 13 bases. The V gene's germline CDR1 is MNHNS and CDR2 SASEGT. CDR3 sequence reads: CASSVPGNSNTEAFF. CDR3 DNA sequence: TGTGCCAGCAGTGTGCCTGGTAACTCGAACACTGAAGCTTTCTTT.

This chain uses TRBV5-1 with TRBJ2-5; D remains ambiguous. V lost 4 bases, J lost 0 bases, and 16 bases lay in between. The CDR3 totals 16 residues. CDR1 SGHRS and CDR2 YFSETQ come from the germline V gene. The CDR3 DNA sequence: TGCGCCAGCAGCCACCGCAGGAACTTGTACCAAGAGACCCAGTACTTC. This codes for CASSHRRNLYQETQYF.

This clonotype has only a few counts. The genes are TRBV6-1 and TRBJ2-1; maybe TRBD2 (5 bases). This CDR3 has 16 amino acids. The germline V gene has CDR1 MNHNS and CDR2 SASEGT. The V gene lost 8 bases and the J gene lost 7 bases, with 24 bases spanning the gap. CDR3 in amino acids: CASGPAGVIKKNEQFF. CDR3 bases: TGTGCCAGCGGACCCGCCGGGGTAATTAAAAAGAATGAGCAGTTCTTC.

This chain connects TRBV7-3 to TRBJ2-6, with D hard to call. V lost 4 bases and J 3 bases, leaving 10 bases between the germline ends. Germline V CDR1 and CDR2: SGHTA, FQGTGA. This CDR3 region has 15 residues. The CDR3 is CASSSLVGGANVLTF. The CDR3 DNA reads TGTGCCAGCAGCTCCTTAGTGGGTGGGGCCAACGTCCTGACTTTC. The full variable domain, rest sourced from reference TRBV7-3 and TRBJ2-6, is GAGVSQTPSNKVTEKGKYVELRCDPISGHTALYWYRQSLGQGPEFLIYFQGTGAADDSGLPNDRFFAVRPEGSVSTLKIQRTERGDSAVYLCASSSLVGGANVLTFGAGSRLTVL.

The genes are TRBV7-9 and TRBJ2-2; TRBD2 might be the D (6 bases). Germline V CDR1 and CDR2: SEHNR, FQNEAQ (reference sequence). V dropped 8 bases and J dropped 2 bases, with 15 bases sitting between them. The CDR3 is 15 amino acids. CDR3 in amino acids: CASGHRDSNTGELFF. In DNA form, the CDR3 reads TGTGCCAGCGGTCATCGGGACTCTAACACCGGGGAGCTGTTTTTT.

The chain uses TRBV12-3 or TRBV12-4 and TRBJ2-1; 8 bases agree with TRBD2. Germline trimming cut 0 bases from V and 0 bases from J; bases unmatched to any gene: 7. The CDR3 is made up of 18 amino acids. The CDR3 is CASSLALAAVSSYNEQFF. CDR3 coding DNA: TGTGCCAGCAGTTTAGCACTAGCGGCAGTTAGCTCCTACAATGAGCAGTTCTTC.

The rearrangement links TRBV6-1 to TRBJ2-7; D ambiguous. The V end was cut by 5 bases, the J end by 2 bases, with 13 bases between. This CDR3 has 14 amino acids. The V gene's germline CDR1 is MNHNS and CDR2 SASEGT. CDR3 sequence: CASSQGDGAYEQYF. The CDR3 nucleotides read TGTGCCAGCAGTCAAGGAGACGGAGCCTACGAGCAGTACTTC.